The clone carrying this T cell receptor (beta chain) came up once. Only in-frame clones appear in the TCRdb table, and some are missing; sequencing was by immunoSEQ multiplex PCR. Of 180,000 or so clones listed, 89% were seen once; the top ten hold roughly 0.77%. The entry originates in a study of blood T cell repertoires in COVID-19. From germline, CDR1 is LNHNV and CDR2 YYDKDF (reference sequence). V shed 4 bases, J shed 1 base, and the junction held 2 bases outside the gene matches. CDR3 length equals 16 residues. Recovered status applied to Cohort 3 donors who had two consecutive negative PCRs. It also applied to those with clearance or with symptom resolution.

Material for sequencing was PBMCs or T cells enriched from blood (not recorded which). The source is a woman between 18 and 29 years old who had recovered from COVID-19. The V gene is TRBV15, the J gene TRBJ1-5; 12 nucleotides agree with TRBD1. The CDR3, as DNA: TGTGCCACCAGCAAGGGGACAGGGGGCAGCAATCAGCCCCAGCATTTT. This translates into CATSKGTGGSNQPQHF.